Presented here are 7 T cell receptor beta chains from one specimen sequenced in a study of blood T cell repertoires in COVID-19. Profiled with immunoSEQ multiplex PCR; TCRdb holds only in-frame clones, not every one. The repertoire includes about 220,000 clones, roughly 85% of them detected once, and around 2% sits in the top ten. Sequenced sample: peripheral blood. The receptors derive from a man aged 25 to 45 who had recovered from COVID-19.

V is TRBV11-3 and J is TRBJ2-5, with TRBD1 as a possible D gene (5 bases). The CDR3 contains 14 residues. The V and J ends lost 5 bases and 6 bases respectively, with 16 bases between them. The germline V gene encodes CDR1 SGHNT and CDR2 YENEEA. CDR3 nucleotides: TGTGCCAGCAGCCCAACAAGGGGCTCGCAGACCCAGTACTTC. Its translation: CASSPTRGSQTQYF. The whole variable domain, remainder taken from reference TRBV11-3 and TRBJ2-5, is EAGVVQSPRYKIIEKKQPVAFWCNPISGHNTLYWYLQNLGQGPELLIRYENEEAVDDSQLPKDRFSAERLKGVDSTLKIQPAELGDSAVYLCASSPTRGSQTQYFGPGTRLLVL.

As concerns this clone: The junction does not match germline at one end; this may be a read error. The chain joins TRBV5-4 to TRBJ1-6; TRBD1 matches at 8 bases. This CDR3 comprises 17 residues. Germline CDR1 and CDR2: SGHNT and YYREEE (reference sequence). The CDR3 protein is CASSLDRGGSHNSPLHF. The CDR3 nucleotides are TGTGCCAGCAGCCTAGACAGGGGAGGCTCCCATAATTCACCCCTCCACTTT.

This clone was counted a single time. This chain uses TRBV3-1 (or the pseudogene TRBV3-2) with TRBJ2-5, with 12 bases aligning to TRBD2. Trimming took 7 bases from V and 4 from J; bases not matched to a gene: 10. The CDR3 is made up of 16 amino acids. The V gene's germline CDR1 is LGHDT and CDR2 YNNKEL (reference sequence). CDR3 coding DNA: TGTGCCAGCACCTCAACTAGCGGGGGGCCAGGAGAGACCCAGTACTTC. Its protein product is CASTSTSGGPGETQYF.

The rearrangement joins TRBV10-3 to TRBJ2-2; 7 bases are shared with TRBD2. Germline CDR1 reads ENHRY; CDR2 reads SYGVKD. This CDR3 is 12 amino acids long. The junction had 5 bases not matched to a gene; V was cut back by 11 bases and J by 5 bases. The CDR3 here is CAGEAGTGELFF. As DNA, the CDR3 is TGTGCCGGGGAAGCGGGAACCGGGGAGCTGTTTTTT.

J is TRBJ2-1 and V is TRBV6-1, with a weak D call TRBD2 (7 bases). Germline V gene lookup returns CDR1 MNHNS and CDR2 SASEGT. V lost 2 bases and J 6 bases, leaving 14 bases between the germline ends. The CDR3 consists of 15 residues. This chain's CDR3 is CASSELGGGPNEQFF. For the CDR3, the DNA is TGTGCCAGCAGTGAACTGGGCGGGGGCCCCAATGAGCAGTTCTTC.

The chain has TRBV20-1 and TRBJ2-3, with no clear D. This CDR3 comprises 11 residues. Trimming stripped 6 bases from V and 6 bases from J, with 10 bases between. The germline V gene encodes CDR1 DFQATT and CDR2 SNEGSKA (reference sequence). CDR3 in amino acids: CSASGPDTQYF. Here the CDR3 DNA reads TGCAGTGCCTCCGGTCCGGATACGCAGTATTTT.

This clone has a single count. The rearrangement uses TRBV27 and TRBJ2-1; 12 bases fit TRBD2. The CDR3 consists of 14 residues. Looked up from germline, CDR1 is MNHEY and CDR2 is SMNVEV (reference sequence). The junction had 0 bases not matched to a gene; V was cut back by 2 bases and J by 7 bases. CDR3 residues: CASSLGLAGNEQFF. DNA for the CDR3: TGTGCCAGCAGTTTAGGACTAGCGGGGAATGAGCAGTTCTTC.